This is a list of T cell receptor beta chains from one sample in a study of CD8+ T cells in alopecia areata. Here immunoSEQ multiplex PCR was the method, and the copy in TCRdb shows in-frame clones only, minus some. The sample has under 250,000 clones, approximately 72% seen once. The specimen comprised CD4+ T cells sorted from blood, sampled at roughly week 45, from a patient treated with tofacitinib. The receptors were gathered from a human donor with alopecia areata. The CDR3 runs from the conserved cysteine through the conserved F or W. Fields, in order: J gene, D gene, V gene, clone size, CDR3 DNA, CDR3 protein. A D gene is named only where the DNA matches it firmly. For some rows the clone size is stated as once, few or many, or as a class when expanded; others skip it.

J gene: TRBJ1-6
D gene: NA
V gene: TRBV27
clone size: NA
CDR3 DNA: TGTGCCACCCGGGGTTACGTAGGGAATAATTCACCCCTCCACTTT
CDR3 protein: CATRGYVGNNSPLHF

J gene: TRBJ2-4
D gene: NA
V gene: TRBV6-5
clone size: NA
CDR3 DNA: TGTGCCAGCAGTTACTTGTGTTTTGCCAAAAACATTCAGTACTTC
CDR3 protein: CASSYLCFAKNIQYF

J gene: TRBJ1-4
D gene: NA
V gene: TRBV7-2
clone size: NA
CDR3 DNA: TGTGCCAGCAGCTCCGGGACGGTTCGTGAAAAACTGTTTTTT
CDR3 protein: CASSSGTVREKLFF

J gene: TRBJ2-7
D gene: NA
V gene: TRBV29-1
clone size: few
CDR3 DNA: TGCAGCGTTGGGGACCTCGAAAGGCAGTACTTC
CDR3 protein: CSVGDLERQYF

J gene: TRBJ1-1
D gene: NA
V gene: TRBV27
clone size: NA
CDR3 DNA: TGTGCCAGCAGTTCGGTCGACAGGAACACTGAAGCTTTCTTT
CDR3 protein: CASSSVDRNTEAFF

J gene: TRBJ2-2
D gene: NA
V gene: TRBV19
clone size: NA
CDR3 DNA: TGTGCCAGTAGAGCGGGCACCACCGGGGAGCTGTTTTTT
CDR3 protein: CASRAGTTGELFF

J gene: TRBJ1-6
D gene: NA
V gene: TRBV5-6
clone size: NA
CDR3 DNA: TGTGCCAGCAGGGGAGAGGATTATAATTCACCCCTCCACTTT
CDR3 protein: CASRGEDYNSPLHF

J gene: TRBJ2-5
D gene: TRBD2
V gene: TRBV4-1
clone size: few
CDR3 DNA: TGCGCCAGCAGTCCTGCTCCGGGGGGGCAAGAGACCCAGTACTTC
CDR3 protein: CASSPAPGGQETQYF

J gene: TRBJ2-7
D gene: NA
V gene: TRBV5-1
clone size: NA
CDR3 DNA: TGCGCCAGCAGTTTCGACAGCGCCGGCTACGAGCAGTACTTC
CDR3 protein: CASSFDSAGYEQYF

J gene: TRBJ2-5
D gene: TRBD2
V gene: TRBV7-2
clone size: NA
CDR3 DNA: TGTGCCAGCAGCCTTAGCGGGGGGTTTGAAGAGACCCAGTACTTC
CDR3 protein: CASSLSGGFEETQYF

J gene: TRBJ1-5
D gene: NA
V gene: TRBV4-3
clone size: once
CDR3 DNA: TGCGCCAGCAGCCAAGAGCCAGGGGACCTGCGCCAGCATTTT
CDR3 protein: CASSQEPGDLRQHF

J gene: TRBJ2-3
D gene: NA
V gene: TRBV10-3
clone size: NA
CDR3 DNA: TGTGCCATCGGGTCAGGCCTCACAGATACGCAGTATTTT
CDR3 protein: CAIGSGLTDTQYF

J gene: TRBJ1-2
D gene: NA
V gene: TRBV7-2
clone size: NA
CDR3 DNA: TGTGCCAGCAGCCAGAGTCAGGGGCCCTATGGCTACACCTTC
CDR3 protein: CASSQSQGPYGYTF

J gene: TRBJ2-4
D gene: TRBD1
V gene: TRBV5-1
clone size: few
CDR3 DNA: TGCGCCAGCAGCTTCAAGGGGGCTTCGGACATTCAGTACTTC
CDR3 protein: CASSFKGASDIQYF

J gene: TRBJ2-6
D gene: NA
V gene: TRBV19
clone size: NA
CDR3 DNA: TGTGCCAGTAGTATGGGTGGGGCCAACGTCCTGACTTTC
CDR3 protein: CASSMGGANVLTF